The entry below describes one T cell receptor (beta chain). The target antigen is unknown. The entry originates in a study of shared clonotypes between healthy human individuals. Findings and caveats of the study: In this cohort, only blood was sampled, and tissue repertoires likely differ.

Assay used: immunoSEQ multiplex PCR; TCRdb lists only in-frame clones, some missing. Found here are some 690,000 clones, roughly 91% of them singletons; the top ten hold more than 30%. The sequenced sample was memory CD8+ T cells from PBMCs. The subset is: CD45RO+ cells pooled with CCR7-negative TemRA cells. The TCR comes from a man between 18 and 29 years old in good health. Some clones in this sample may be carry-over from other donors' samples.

The CDR3 coding sequence is TGTGCCAGCACTCTCGGGGGGGGTATGAACACTGAAGCTTTCTTT. Its translation is CASTLGGGMNTEAFF. The rearrangement joins TRBV25-1 to TRBJ1-1, with D perhaps matching TRBD1 (5 bases). The V end was cut by 7 bases, the J end by 0 bases, with 15 bases between. Germline V gives CDR1 MGHDK, CDR2 SYGVNS. This CDR3 contains 15 residues.